Each of the 18 T cell receptor beta chains below was sequenced from the same sample in a study of glioma-infiltrating T cells after dendritic cell vaccination. The protocol was immunoSEQ multiplex PCR, while the TCRdb copy is restricted to in-frame clones and leaves out a portion. Of roughly 62,000 clones listed, about four fifths are singletons. Indicated time point: after dendritic cell vaccination, including at tumor progression/relapse. Source: blood, taken after dendritic cell vaccination. Every receptor here comes from a human donor with glioblastoma.

This chain joins TRBV7-2 and TRBJ2-2, with a weak D call TRBD2 (7 bases). Germline CDR1 is SGHTA and CDR2 is FQGNSA. The CDR3 length is 15 residues. V dropped 3 bases and J dropped 5 bases, with 13 bases sitting between them. CDR3 nucleotide sequence: TGTGCCAGCAGCTTGGGGGCGGGGGAAACCGGGGAGCTGTTTTTT. Its protein is CASSLGAGETGELFF.

The chain uses TRBV7-2 and TRBJ2-2; 7 bases are shared with TRBD2. The CDR3 is made up of 16 amino acids. The germline gives CDR1 SGHTA, CDR2 FQGNSA. With V trimmed by 5 bases and J by 2 bases, 8 bases remained unmatched. The CDR3 DNA is TGTGCCAGCAGCGAAGAGGGAGGGCGCAACACCGGGGAGCTGTTTTTT. Translated, it gives CASSEEGGRNTGELFF.

The chain combines TRBV4-3 with TRBJ1-3, with D perhaps TRBD1 (5 bases). Germline V gene lookup returns CDR1 LGHNA and CDR2 YSLEER. Deletions cut 1 base from V and 2 bases from J, with 12 bases between. The CDR3 is made up of 16 amino acids. CDR3 sequence: CASSQGGEGAGNTIYF. The CDR3 DNA follows: TGCGCCAGCAGCCAAGGGGGGGAGGGAGCTGGAAACACCATATATTTT.

Only a few counts were recorded for this clone. This sequence joins TRBV10-2 and TRBJ1-2, with TRBD1 identical over 8 bases. This CDR3 region has 14 residues. Germline V gene lookup returns CDR1 WSHSY and CDR2 SAAADI. The J segment lost 3 bases and the V segment lost 7 bases, leaving 7 bases of the junction unmatched. The CDR3 spells CASNTGTGHYGYTF. CDR3 in DNA: TGCGCCAGCAATACTGGGACAGGCCACTATGGCTACACCTTC.

V and J are TRBV4-3 and TRBJ2-2; no reliable D call. V lost 0 bases to trimming and J lost 7 bases, with 12 bases between them. Germline assignment: CDR1 LGHNA and CDR2 YSLEER. CDR3 length: 15 residues. CDR3 amino acids: CASSQEMSRGGELFF. In DNA, the CDR3 is TGCGCCAGCAGCCAAGAAATGTCTCGCGGCGGGGAGCTGTTTTTT.

The CDR3 protein is CASSSRGYEQYF. The CDR3 nucleotides read TGTGCCAGCAGCTCCAGGGGCTACGAGCAGTACTTC. This chain links TRBV7-8 with TRBJ2-7; D may be TRBD1 (6 bases). Germline lookup yields CDR1 SGHVS and CDR2 FQNEAQ. V lost 4 bases and J 3 bases, leaving 7 bases between the germline ends. This CDR3 is 12 amino acids long.

The chain combines TRBV4-2 with TRBJ2-5; 7 bases agree with TRBD2. The CDR3 runs 17 residues. Germline trimming cut 0 bases from V and 0 bases from J; bases unmatched to any gene: 7. Per germline, CDR1 LGHNA and CDR2 YNFKEQ. The CDR3 region has the DNA TGTGCCAGCAGCCAAGACGCTAACGGGGGGTACCAAGAGACCCAGTACTTC. Amino acid sequence: CASSQDANGGYQETQYF.

This chain links TRBV4-3 with TRBJ2-1; 10 bases align to TRBD2. V dropped 3 bases and J dropped 7; count of bases not matched to a gene: 9. Germline V gene sequence: CDR1 LGHNA, CDR2 YSLEER. The CDR3 has 16 amino acids. The CDR3 spells CASSHLAGGGGNEQFF. The DNA of the CDR3 is TGCGCCAGCAGCCATTTAGCGGGGGGTGGGGGAAATGAGCAGTTCTTC.

The CDR3 DNA is TGTGCCAGCAGTACCCCAAGGAAGGGAGCCTACGAGCAGTACTTC. This translates into CASSTPRKGAYEQYF. The chain uses TRBV28 and TRBJ2-7; possible D gene TRBD2, 5 bases. Trimming removed 5 bases at V and 2 bases at J, with 16 bases between. The CDR3 consists of 15 residues. Germline V gene lookup returns CDR1 MDHEN and CDR2 SYDVKM.

CDR3 in amino acids: CASTSGFQPQHF. In nucleotides, the CDR3 is TGTGCCAGTACTTCAGGGTTTCAGCCCCAGCATTTT. The chain joins TRBV19 to TRBJ1-5, with D possibly TRBD1 on 5 matching bases. Germline V gives CDR1 LNHDA, CDR2 SQIVND (reference sequence). There are 12 residues in the CDR3. Trimming removed 7 bases from V and 6 bases from J, with 10 bases in between.

The chain is built from TRBV28 and TRBJ2-5, with a weak D call TRBD2 (6 bases). Trimming left V 5 bases short and J 5 bases short, with 15 bases between. CDR1 is MDHEN and CDR2 is SYDVKM in the germline V gene. This CDR3 region has 14 residues. CDR3 loop: CASSPGTHLETQYF. For the CDR3, the DNA is TGTGCCAGCAGTCCCGGGACTCACCTGGAGACCCAGTACTTC.

The gene calls are TRBV19 and TRBJ2-7; D not certain. Germline V gene lookup returns CDR1 LNHDA and CDR2 SQIVND (reference sequence). The CDR3 loop spans 12 amino acids. V lost 9 bases and J lost 6, with 15 bases in between. The CDR3 reads CASKPLLGEQYF. DNA for the CDR3: TGTGCCAGCAAGCCCCTCCTAGGCGAGCAGTACTTC.

The chain couples TRBV13 to TRBJ1-1, with 9 positions matching TRBD1. The CDR3 runs to 14 residues. The V segment lost 5 bases and the J segment 5 bases; nucleotides outside the gene matches: 6. The V gene's germline CDR1 is PRHDT and CDR2 FYEKMQ (reference sequence). DNA for the CDR3: TGTGCCAGCAGCGCGACAGGGGGGGAAACTGAAGCTTTCTTT. Amino acids: CASSATGGETEAFF. Looking up the rest from reference TRBV13 and TRBJ1-1 gives the full variable domain: AAGVIQSPRHLIKEKRETATLKCYPIPRHDTVYWYQQGPGQDPQFLISFYEKMQSDKGSIPDRFSAQQFSDYHSELNMSSLELGDSALYFCASSATGGETEAFFGQGTRLTVV.

The chain combines TRBV4-1 with TRBJ2-7; TRBD2 aligns across 7 bases. The CDR3 loop spans 16 amino acids. The V segment lost 0 bases and the J segment 0 bases; nucleotides outside the gene matches: 5. In germline, CDR1 is MGHRA, CDR2 YSYEKL. CDR3 loop: CASSQDRLADSYEQYF. Written as DNA, the CDR3 is TGCGCCAGCAGCCAAGATCGGCTAGCGGACTCCTACGAGCAGTACTTC.

The rearrangement links TRBV5-1 to TRBJ2-7; TRBD1 matches 7 bases. With 0 bases clipped from V and 5 bases from J, the junction kept 5 bases outside the gene matches. This CDR3 is built from 14 residues. Germline lookup yields CDR1 SGHRS and CDR2 YFSETQ. The CDR3 DNA reads TGCGCCAGCAGCTTGGGTAGGGGGCGGGACGAGCAGTACTTC. Translation: CASSLGRGRDEQYF.

The chain carries TRBV4-3 and TRBJ1-3; D perhaps matches TRBD1 (6 bases). Germline V gene lookup returns CDR1 LGHNA and CDR2 YSLEER. There are 16 residues in the CDR3. V dropped 4 bases and J dropped 0 bases, with 13 bases sitting between them. This CDR3 is CASSLGTPTSGNTIYF. DNA of the CDR3: TGCGCCAGCAGCCTCGGGACACCTACCTCTGGAAACACCATATATTTT.

The V gene is TRBV2, the J gene TRBJ1-2, with TRBD1 as a possible D gene (6 bases). There are 14 residues in the CDR3. The V and J ends lost 5 bases and 2 bases respectively, with 12 bases between them. The germline CDR1 and CDR2 sequences are SNHLY and FYNNEI. The DNA for the CDR3 is TGTGCCAGCAGTCCCCGGGACACGAACTATGGCTACACCTTC. This translates into CASSPRDTNYGYTF.

This clone was recorded only once. The genes are TRBV19 and TRBJ1-2; D unclear. In germline, CDR1 is LNHDA, CDR2 SQIVND (reference sequence). The CDR3 length is 13 residues. V was cut by 5 bases and J by 4 bases, with 11 bases left in between. DNA of the CDR3: TGTGCCAGTAGTCCCGACTACTCCTATGGCTACACCTTC. It translates to CASSPDYSYGYTF.